Below are 5 T cell receptor beta chains sequenced from a single sample in a study of T cells in Graves' hyperthyroidism and ophthalmopathy. TCR beta CDR3 regions were amplified from RNA transcripts. An initial round of RT-PCR targeting the TCR CDR3 relied on the HTBI primer set. MiXCR was run by TCRdb on the multiplex PCR reads, yielding one entry per CDR3 protein. The sample consists of about 400,000 distinct CDR3 sequences, around 14% of them appearing once. Material: blood. The receptors originated from a woman aged 18 to 35 with Graves' hyperthyroidism.

This clonotype was counted ten times or more. The genes are TRBV10-3 and TRBJ1-5, with D possibly TRBD1 on 5 matching bases. The CDR3 totals 15 residues. V lost 0 bases and J 3 bases, leaving 9 bases between the germline ends. Per the germline V gene, CDR1 is ENHRY and CDR2 is SYGVKD. CDR3 nucleotides: TGTGCCATCAGTGAGTCGGCGGGGCTCAATCAGCCCCAGCATTTT. This translates into CAISESAGLNQPQHF.

CDR3 loop: CSVALGGGPYGYTF. The CDR3 nucleotides read TGCAGCGTGGCCCTAGGCGGGGGTCCCTATGGCTACACCTTC. The chain recombines TRBV29-1 with TRBJ1-2, with D possibly being TRBD1 (5 bases). V was shortened by 6 bases and J by 4 bases, with 18 bases between the two germline ends. Germline V lookup: CDR1 SQVTM, CDR2 ANQGSEA. CDR3 length: 14 residues.

For this clonotype: It may be a read error: a sequence one base away is much more abundant. This chain links TRBV25-1 with TRBJ2-2; D ambiguous. This CDR3 has 13 amino acids. Trimming stripped 5 bases from V and 4 bases from J, with 8 bases between. CDR1 and CDR2 (germline): MGHDK, SYGVNS. The chain's CDR3 is CASSKTGTGELFF. The CDR3, as DNA: TGTGCCAGCAGTAAGACGGGCACCGGGGAGCTGTTTTTT.

In its sample, this clonotype was seen a few times. The chain joins TRBV20-1 to TRBJ1-1, with D possibly TRBD1 on 5 matching bases. The CDR3 is 12 residues long. Germline V gene lookup returns CDR1 DFQATT and CDR2 SNEGSKA (reference sequence). Between the trimmed V and J ends, which lost 4 bases and 1 base, there was a span of 7 bases. For the CDR3, the DNA is TGCAGTGCTACCGACAGGAACACTGAAGCTTTCTTT. Its translation: CSATDRNTEAFF.

This clonotype was observed many times. The rearrangement uses TRBV2 and TRBJ2-1, with 10 bases matching TRBD2. CDR3 size: 15 residues. V gave up 3 bases and J gave up 7 bases; unmatched junction bases: 6. Germline loops: CDR1 SNHLY, CDR2 FYNNEI. CDR3 DNA sequence: TGTGCCAGCAGTGACAGCGGGGGGGCCAGGAATGAGCAGTTCTTC. It codes for CASSDSGGARNEQFF. The variable domain in full, completed from reference TRBV2 and TRBJ2-1, reads EPEVTQTPSHQVTQMGQEVILRCVPISNHLYFYWYRQILGQKVEFLVSFYNNEISEKSEIFDDQFSVERPDGSNFTLKIRSTKLEDSAMYFCASSDSGGARNEQFFGPGTRLTVL.